This passage covers 6 T cell receptor beta chains from one sample sequenced in a study of blood T cell repertoires in COVID-19. Sequencing was performed with immunoSEQ multiplex PCR; in TCRdb, only in-frame clones are kept and a portion is missing. Counted here are about 87,000 clones, roughly 89% occurring once; the ten biggest clones make up less than 6.5%. The source material was peripheral blood. The origin of the receptors is an elderly woman with active COVID-19.

The J gene is TRBJ2-3, the V gene TRBV3-1 (or the pseudogene TRBV3-2); the match to TRBD1 covers 7 bases. The germline gives CDR1 LGHDT, CDR2 YNNKEL (reference sequence). The CDR3 extends over 15 amino acids. The ends lost 6 bases at V and 4 bases at J; junction bases unmatched: 10. CDR3 DNA sequence: TGTGCCAGCAGTCAGGACAGGACCGGCTCAGATACGCAGTATTTT. Translated: CASSQDRTGSDTQYF.

This chain uses TRBV2 with TRBJ2-7, with D maybe TRBD2 (5 bases). Trimming took 6 bases from V and 3 from J, leaving 15 bases between them. Germline CDR1 reads SNHLY; CDR2 reads FYNNEI. The CDR3 extends over 14 amino acids. For the CDR3, the DNA is TGTGCCAGCAGCGGGATGAGAGCGGTCTACGAGCAGTACTTC. It encodes CASSGMRAVYEQYF. Filled out from reference TRBV2 and TRBJ2-7, the complete variable domain reads EPEVTQTPSHQVTQMGQEVILRCVPISNHLYFYWYRQILGQKVEFLVSFYNNEISEKSEIFDDQFSVERPDGSNFTLKIRSTKLEDSAMYFCASSGMRAVYEQYFGPGTRLTVT.

The CDR3 coding sequence is TGTGCCAGCAGCCGGGACAGGGGGCCCTATTCGGGCGAGCAGTACTTC. Translating gives CASSRDRGPYSGEQYF. The chain carries TRBV28 and TRBJ2-7, with 12 bases identical to TRBD1. The CDR3 is made up of 16 amino acids. V lost 6 bases to trimming and J lost 6 bases; unmatched junction nucleotides: 12. CDR1 MDHEN and CDR2 SYDVKM come from the germline V gene.

This chain joins TRBV27 and TRBJ1-2; 7 bases match TRBD1. The CDR3 is 14 residues long. J was trimmed by 2 bases and V by 10 bases; bases with no gene match: 10. Germline CDR1 and CDR2: MNHEY and SMNVEV (reference sequence). In DNA, the CDR3 is TGTGCCACATTCGAAGGGGGCCCGAACTATGGCTACACCTTC. It encodes CATFEGGPNYGYTF.

The chain has TRBV4-2 and TRBJ1-2; D not certain. The germline V and J ends were trimmed by 0 bases and 4 bases, with 15 bases remaining between them. Germline V gene sequence: CDR1 LGHNA, CDR2 YNFKEQ. The length of the CDR3 is 16 residues. CDR3 in amino acids: CASSQEGRETSYGYTF. The CDR3 bases are TGTGCCAGCAGCCAAGAAGGAAGGGAGACTAGCTATGGCTACACCTTC.

V is TRBV20-1 and J is TRBJ2-1; D remains ambiguous. The CDR3 length is 14 residues. Germline V CDR1 and CDR2: DFQATT, SNEGSKA (reference sequence). Trimming left V 3 bases short and J 0 bases short, with 9 bases between. As DNA, the CDR3 is TGCAGTGCTAGTGGCCTGAGCTCCTACAATGAGCAGTTCTTC. It is translated as CSASGLSSYNEQFF.